The clone carrying this T cell receptor beta chain was counted a few times. The sample is drawn from a study of T-cell reconstitution after alpha-beta-depleted transplantation in children. Trimming removed 0 bases from V and 6 bases from J, with 13 bases in between. Germline V gives CDR1 SGHRS, CDR2 YFSETQ. The CDR3 consists of 15 residues. Unique molecular identifiers were built into the TCRbeta library. MiXCR was run by TCRdb on the PCR reads, yielding one entry per CDR3 protein. This sample has about 540,000 distinct CDR3 sequences; around 18% occur once, and the top ten carry approximately 3%. The sequence came from a human donor who donated a stem cell graft to a child with acute lymphoblastic leukemia. The sequencing here drew on PBMCs from the stem cell graft donor, taken from the stem cell graft. The chain couples TRBV5-1 to TRBJ2-1; D is uncertain. The CDR3 is CASSLAQGRVNEQFF. CDR3 nucleotide sequence: TGCGCCAGCAGCTTGGCCCAAGGACGGGTCAATGAGCAGTTCTTC.